The clone carrying this T cell receptor (beta chain) has a handful of counts. Its specificity is unknown. Trimming at V came to 5 bases and at J to 12 bases, leaving 8 bases not matched to a gene. This CDR3 has 13 residues. Germline V CDR1 and CDR2: SGHTA, FQGNSA. Template material for amplifying TCR beta CDR3 regions consisted of RNA transcripts. TCR CDR3 underwent first-round RT-PCR with the HTBI primer set. TCRdb independently ran MiXCR on the multiplex PCR reads; one entry per CDR3 protein. The sample yields approximately 560,000 distinct CDR3 sequences, 15% to 17% seen once. This sample stems from a study of T cells in Graves' hyperthyroidism and ophthalmopathy. Whole-study results and caveats: Peripheral blood also featured most of the thyroid clonotypes expanded above 0.001.

The sequenced material came from blood. The chain combines TRBV7-2 with TRBJ2-1; TRBD1 agrees at 9 bases. This TCR derives from a woman aged 30 to 39 with Graves' hyperthyroidism. The CDR3: CASSRDRAQLQFF. The CDR3 DNA follows: TGTGCCAGCAGCCGGGACAGGGCGCAATTGCAGTTCTTC.